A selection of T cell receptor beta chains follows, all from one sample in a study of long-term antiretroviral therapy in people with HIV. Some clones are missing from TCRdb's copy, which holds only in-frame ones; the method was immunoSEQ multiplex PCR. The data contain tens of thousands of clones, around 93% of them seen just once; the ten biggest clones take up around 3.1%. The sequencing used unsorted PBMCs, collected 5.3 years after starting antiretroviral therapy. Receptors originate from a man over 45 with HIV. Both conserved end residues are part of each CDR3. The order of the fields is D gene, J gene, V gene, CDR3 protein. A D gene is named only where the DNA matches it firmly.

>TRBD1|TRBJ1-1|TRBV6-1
CASSDSRGRTEAFF
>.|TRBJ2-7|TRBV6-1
CASSEAPRALYEQYF
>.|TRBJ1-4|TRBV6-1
CASSEWVGTGREKLFF
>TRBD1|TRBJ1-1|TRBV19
CASSLTGGAEAFF
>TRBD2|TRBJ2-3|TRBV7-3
CASSLAATSGTTDTQYF
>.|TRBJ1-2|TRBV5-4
CASSSGTPMDGYTF
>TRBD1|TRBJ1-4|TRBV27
CASSPGQGGEKLFF
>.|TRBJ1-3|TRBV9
CASSMRNSGNTIYF
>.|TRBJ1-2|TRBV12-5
CASGLDITGYTF
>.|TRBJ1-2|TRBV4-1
CASSQGAMGGYTF
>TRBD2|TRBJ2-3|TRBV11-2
CASRQAGVGTDTQYF
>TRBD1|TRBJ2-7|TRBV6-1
CASSPGTAFYEQYF
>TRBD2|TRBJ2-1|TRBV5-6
CASLGLAGGSSYNEQFF
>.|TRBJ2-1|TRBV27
CASRVAGGSYNEQFF
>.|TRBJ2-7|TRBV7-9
CASSLGAGSSYEQYF
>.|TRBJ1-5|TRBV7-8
CASSSWVSNQPQHF
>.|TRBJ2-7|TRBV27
CASSLNAGTYEQYF
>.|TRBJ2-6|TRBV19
CASSIAATGANVLTF
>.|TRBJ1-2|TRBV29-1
CSVDARGVGGYTF
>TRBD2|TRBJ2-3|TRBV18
CASSPGLRTDTQYF